A single sample is the source of the 29 T cell receptor beta chains below, sequenced in a study of CD8 T cells in Susac syndrome. Reverse transcription of about 0.45 to 1 ug RNA was carried out with random hexamers. TCRdb reprocessed the immunoSEQ multiplex PCR reads with MiXCR, giving one entry per CDR3 protein. The data hold roughly 60,000 distinct CDR3 sequences, with around 94% observed a single time. Material for sequencing was CD8+ T cells from PBMCs. The receptor set was obtained from a human donor in good health.

The chain recombines TRBV12-3 or TRBV12-4 with TRBJ1-5, with TRBD1 matching 7 bases. The CDR3 is 14 amino acids. Trimming at V came to 8 bases and at J to 5 bases, leaving 9 bases not matched to a gene. CDR3: CASAPAGGYQPQHF. The DNA for the CDR3 is TGTGCCAGCGCTCCGGCAGGGGGATATCAGCCCCAGCATTTT.

The CDR3 here is CASSRVTGDTQYF. CDR3 DNA: TGCGCCAGCAGCCGAGTCACGGGTGATACGCAGTATTTT. V gene TRBV4-1 combines with J gene TRBJ2-3; D gene ambiguous. This CDR3 has 13 residues. Trimming cost V 4 bases and J 6 bases, with 11 bases left between them. Germline V CDR1 and CDR2: MGHRA, YSYEKL.

This chain connects TRBV6-4 to TRBJ2-3; D is unclear. CDR1 is MRHNA and CDR2 is SNTAGT in the germline V gene. The CDR3 runs 13 residues. V gave up 2 bases and J gave up 0 bases, with 3 bases separating them. CDR3 nucleotide sequence: TGTGCCAGCAGTGACGGCAGCACAGATACGCAGTATTTT. Translated, it gives CASSDGSTDTQYF.

The chain joins TRBV19 to TRBJ2-7; weak D call: TRBD1 (6 bases). The ends were cut back, 4 bases at V and 3 bases at J, with 13 bases in the middle. CDR3 length: 14 residues. Germline CDR1 and CDR2: LNHDA and SQIVND (reference sequence). CDR3 region: CASSTTGGNYEQYF. DNA for the CDR3: TGTGCCAGTAGTACGACAGGCGGCAACTACGAGCAGTACTTC.

This chain links TRBV30 with TRBJ1-1; no firm D call. Trimming left V 4 bases short and J 1 base short, with 7 bases between. This CDR3 contains 12 residues. Germline lookup yields CDR1 GTSNPN and CDR2 SVGIG (reference sequence). This chain's CDR3 is CAWNEGNTEAFF. DNA of the CDR3: TGTGCCTGGAATGAGGGGAACACTGAAGCTTTCTTT.

CDR3 in amino acids: CAISESGSLYYGYTF. CDR3 DNA: TGTGCCATCAGTGAGTCGGGCAGTCTGTACTATGGCTACACCTTC. V gene TRBV10-3 combines with J gene TRBJ1-2; D ambiguous. The germline V gene encodes CDR1 ENHRY and CDR2 SYGVKD. V lost 0 bases, J lost 3 bases, and 11 bases lay in between. The CDR3 sequence is 15 residues long.

V is TRBV7-6 and J is TRBJ2-2, with TRBD1 matching over 10 bases. The germline gives CDR1 SGHVS, CDR2 FNYEAQ. This CDR3 region has 16 residues. V shed 5 bases and J 2 bases; nucleotides not matched to a gene: 5. CDR3 in DNA: TGTGCCAGCAGCCCCGGACAGGGGGTAAACACCGGGGAGCTGTTTTTT. It translates to CASSPGQGVNTGELFF.

The rearrangement links TRBV5-4 to TRBJ2-1; D is possibly TRBD2 (7 bases). Trimming removed 0 bases at V and 8 bases at J, with 12 bases between. CDR1 SGHNT and CDR2 YYREEE come from the germline V gene (reference sequence). The length of the CDR3 is 14 residues. The CDR3 region has the DNA TGTGCCAGCAGCTTGGTTGGAGGGGGGGATGAGCAGTTCTTC. Its translation: CASSLVGGGDEQFF.

The gene calls are TRBV7-9 and TRBJ2-5, with 7 bases that match TRBD2. V lost 4 bases and J lost 5; bases outside the gene matches: 7. This CDR3 has 14 amino acids. The germline CDR1 and CDR2 sequences are SEHNR and FQNEAQ (reference sequence). The CDR3 DNA reads TGTGCCAGCAGCTCCGCGGGGGAAAGGGAGACCCAGTACTTC. It encodes CASSSAGERETQYF.

The chain couples TRBV12-3 or TRBV12-4 to TRBJ2-1; the D call may be TRBD1 or TRBD2 (6 bases each). Trimming cost V 9 bases and J 5 bases, with 17 bases left between them. The CDR3 runs to 14 residues. This chain's CDR3 is CASNPGAPDNEQFF. Here the CDR3 DNA reads TGTGCCAGTAACCCGGGGGCCCCGGACAATGAGCAGTTCTTC.

The chain carries TRBV6-5 and TRBJ1-1; 7 bases line up with TRBD1. CDR3 length: 13 amino acids. The germline CDR1 and CDR2 sequences are MNHEY and SVGAGI. V was pared by 10 bases and J by 1 base, with 6 bases of the junction left unmatched. In DNA, the CDR3 is TGTGCCATCGGGACAGACAAGAACACTGAAGCTTTCTTT. Residues: CAIGTDKNTEAFF.

The chain uses TRBV3-1 and TRBJ2-1; 7 bases align to TRBD1. The CDR3 spans 14 residues. Germline V gene lookup returns CDR1 LGHDT and CDR2 YNNKEL (reference sequence). The V gene end was trimmed by 4 bases and the J gene end by 4 bases; junction bases not matched to a gene: 4. CDR3: CASSPSRGYNEQFF. The CDR3 bases are TGTGCCAGCAGCCCAAGCAGGGGGTACAATGAGCAGTTCTTC.

V is TRBV29-1 and J is TRBJ2-3; maybe TRBD1 (7 bases). Germline assignment: CDR1 SQVTM and CDR2 ANQGSEA. This CDR3 is built from 14 residues. The V gene lost 5 bases and the J gene lost 8 bases, with 20 bases spanning the gap. This CDR3 reads CSVFPRGDPSTQYF. Here the CDR3 DNA reads TGCAGCGTTTTTCCCAGGGGGGATCCGTCTACGCAGTATTTT.

This rearrangement joins TRBV7-2 to TRBJ2-7; possibly TRBD2 for D (6 bases). This CDR3 is built from 16 residues. From germline, CDR1 is SGHTA and CDR2 FQGNSA. The V end lost 1 base, the J end lost 4 bases, and 17 bases lay between the germline ends. CDR3 region: CASSLEGLRSLYEQYF. The CDR3 nucleotides read TGTGCCAGCAGCTTAGAGGGACTCAGGTCCTTATACGAGCAGTACTTC. Looking up the rest from reference TRBV7-2 and TRBJ2-7 gives the full variable domain: GAGVSQSPSNKVTEKGKDVELRCDPISGHTALYWYRQSLGQGLEFLIYFQGNSAPDKSGLPSDRFSAERTGGSVSTLTIQRTQQEDSAVYLCASSLEGLRSLYEQYFGPGTRLTVT.

The rearrangement joins TRBV9 to TRBJ2-7; D may be TRBD2 (5 bases). CDR1 and CDR2 (germline): SGDLS, YYNGEE. The germline V and J ends were trimmed by 4 bases and 3 bases, with 14 bases remaining between them. This CDR3 comprises 14 residues. The CDR3 bases are TGTGCCAGCAGCATAAGGGAGCTCGGCTACGAGCAGTACTTC. Its protein is CASSIRELGYEQYF.

The chain has TRBV5-4 and TRBJ2-3; a weak D match, TRBD1 (8 bases). The germline CDR1 and CDR2 sequences are SGHNT and YYREEE (reference sequence). The CDR3 extends over 16 amino acids. V was clipped by 4 bases and J by 3 bases, with 18 bases between them. The CDR3 here is CASSRPYRGGTDTQYF. For the CDR3, the DNA is TGTGCCAGCAGCCGCCCCTACAGGGGGGGGACAGATACGCAGTATTTT.

CDR3 sequence reads: CASSYSIQDLTYEQYF. For the CDR3, the DNA is TGTGCCAGCAGTTACTCGATCCAGGACCTCACCTACGAGCAGTACTTC. V gene TRBV6-2 or TRBV6-3 combines with J gene TRBJ2-7; D remains ambiguous. CDR3 length equals 16 residues. Germline V CDR1 and CDR2: MNHEY, SVGEGT. V was clipped by 0 bases and J by 2 bases, with 14 bases between them.

The J gene is TRBJ2-7, the V gene TRBV28, with D possibly matching TRBD2 (5 bases). V was clipped by 2 bases and J by 3 bases, with 14 bases between them. CDR3 length: 15 amino acids. Looked up from germline, CDR1 is MDHEN and CDR2 is SYDVKM. CDR3 DNA sequence: TGTGCCAGCAGTTTACCCTCGGGCGGAGGCTACGAGCAGTACTTC. It yields the protein CASSLPSGGGYEQYF.

The chain has TRBV20-1 and TRBJ2-3, with 8 nucleotides matching TRBD1. The germline CDR1 and CDR2 sequences are DFQATT and SNEGSKA (reference sequence). CDR3 length equals 15 residues. With 1 base clipped from V and 6 bases from J, the junction kept 9 bases outside the gene matches. The CDR3 DNA is TGCAGTGCTAGAGGGGGGGCCAGGGGGCCGGATACGCAGTATTTT. It is translated as CSARGGARGPDTQYF.

The chain is built from TRBV2 and TRBJ1-1, with a weak D call TRBD1 (5 bases). V shed 11 bases and J shed 1 base, with 11 bases lying between them. This CDR3 contains 12 residues. CDR1 SNHLY and CDR2 FYNNEI come from the germline V gene. The DNA of the CDR3 is TGTGCCCTCCTAGGACAGAACACTGAAGCTTTCTTT. It encodes CALLGQNTEAFF.

The J gene is TRBJ2-7, the V gene TRBV12-3 or TRBV12-4; tentatively, D is TRBD1 or TRBD2 (6 bases each). The CDR3 covers 14 residues. The ends were cut back, 2 bases at V and 7 bases at J, with 15 bases in the middle. The CDR3 coding sequence is TGTGCCAGCAGTTTAAAGGCCGGAGGGGGAGAGCAGTACTTC. This codes for CASSLKAGGGEQYF.

The chain employs TRBV10-3 and TRBJ2-1; TRBD1 agrees at 7 bases. Germline V gene data show CDR1 as ENHRY and CDR2 as SYGVKD. The CDR3 loop spans 14 amino acids. V trimming: 7 bases; J trimming: 8 bases; junction bases outside the gene matches: 11. The CDR3 nucleotides are TGTGCCATCAAGGACGATCAGGGGGTCGATGAGCAGTTCTTC. Its protein product is CAIKDDQGVDEQFF.

The chain carries TRBV2 and TRBJ2-5; tentatively, D is TRBD2 (5 bases). The germline V gene has CDR1 SNHLY and CDR2 FYNNEI. The CDR3 covers 13 residues. V lost 5 bases to trimming and J lost 2 bases, with 9 bases between them. The CDR3 DNA follows: TGTGCCAGCAGTCGGACTGATCAAGAGACCCAGTACTTC. Translation gives CASSRTDQETQYF.

V is TRBV27 and J is TRBJ2-1, with D possibly TRBD2 on 6 matching bases. CDR3 size: 16 residues. Per germline, CDR1 MNHEY and CDR2 SMNVEV (reference sequence). V shed 2 bases and J shed 8 bases, with 19 bases lying between them. The chain's CDR3 is CASSLGWGETEDEQFF. CDR3 DNA: TGTGCCAGCAGTTTAGGGTGGGGGGAGACAGAAGATGAGCAGTTCTTC.

The V gene is TRBV23-1, the J gene TRBJ1-6; D uncertain. TRBV23-1 is annotated as an ORF whose role is uncertain. Deletions cut 4 bases from V and 5 bases from J, with 12 bases between. This CDR3 comprises 15 residues. The CDR3 spells CASSPTESDNSPLHF. The DNA of the CDR3 is TGCGCCAGCAGTCCTACAGAGAGTGATAATTCACCCCTCCACTTT.

The chain is built from TRBV9 and TRBJ1-6, with a possible D match to TRBD1 (6 bases). Germline V lookup: CDR1 SGDLS, CDR2 YYNGEE. This CDR3 comprises 14 residues. V shed 7 bases and J shed 13 bases, with 21 bases lying between them. For the CDR3, the DNA is TGTGCCAGCGGACAGACCGAGAGTATAAGGCCCCTCCACTTT. It is translated as CASGQTESIRPLHF.

This sequence joins TRBV4-2 and TRBJ2-1; 10 bases map to TRBD2. V gave up 4 bases and J gave up 3 bases; unmatched junction bases: 6. Germline lookup yields CDR1 LGHNA and CDR2 YNFKEQ. This CDR3 has 16 amino acids. The DNA of the CDR3 is TGTGCCAGCAGCCGTCGCGGACTAGCGGTCTACAATGAGCAGTTCTTC. Protein product: CASSRRGLAVYNEQFF.

This sequence joins TRBV27 and TRBJ1-5, with D possibly being TRBD1 (6 bases). The germline gives CDR1 MNHEY, CDR2 SMNVEV (reference sequence). The V gene lost 5 bases and the J gene lost 6 bases, with 11 bases spanning the gap. The CDR3 is made up of 13 amino acids. This CDR3 is CASSTTGTQPQHF. CDR3 nucleotide sequence: TGTGCCAGCAGTACAACAGGGACTCAGCCCCAGCATTTT.

The gene calls are TRBV19 and TRBJ2-4; 9 bases line up with TRBD1. The CDR3 extends over 15 amino acids. Germline V gives CDR1 LNHDA, CDR2 SQIVND (reference sequence). Trimming at V came to 4 bases and at J to 3 bases, leaving 4 bases not matched to a gene. The CDR3 region has the DNA TGTGCCAGTAGTAGGGACAGGGAAGGCAAAAACATTCAGTACTTC. It translates to CASSRDREGKNIQYF.